This T cell receptor (beta chain) was identified in a study of Ad26.COV2.S vaccination and SARS-CoV-2 variants. Whole-study results and caveats: Vaccine and placebo recipients had comparable breadth of non-spike TCRs.

Sequencing was performed with immunoSEQ multiplex PCR; in TCRdb, only in-frame clones are kept and a portion is missing. The sample contains over 400,000 clones, less than 95% of which appear only once. With respect to this clone: The antigen is unknown.

Treatment specified: around 19 received Ad26.COV2.S at low or high dose, single or two shots; roughly five received placebo; per-sample allocation not given. Each sample was drawn 63 days after the first injection (of vaccine or placebo). This CDR3 is 17 amino acids long. The ends lost 5 bases at V and 4 bases at J; junction bases unmatched: 11. The germline gives CDR1 LNHNV, CDR2 YYDKDF (reference sequence). The sequenced sample was peripheral blood, obtained in a trial of Ad26.COV2.S vaccine versus placebo. V is TRBV15 and J is TRBJ2-2, with 9 bases that match TRBD1. The sequence derives from a person aged 18-65 years who received the Ad26.COV2.S COVID-19 vaccine or a placebo. CDR3 region: CATSRWTGTGTTGELFF. DNA for the CDR3: TGTGCCACCAGCCGCTGGACCGGGACAGGGACCACCGGGGAGCTGTTTTTT.